The rows below give T cell receptor beta chains drawn from one sample of a study of human T cells and chemical hapten exposure. MiXCR, applied by TCRdb to the RACE reads, yields one record per CDR3 protein. Of roughly 380,000 distinct CDR3 sequences listed, roughly 6% were seen once; the top ten hold about 6%. Sequencing used whole blood, obtained in connection with sensitization to the hapten diphenylcyclopropenone (DPC). These receptors came from a woman between 18 and 30 years old with alopecia areata. Some clones in this sample may be carry-over from other donors' samples. CDR3s include the opening cysteine and the closing phenylalanine or tryptophan. Each record gives: CDR3 length, J gene, D gene, V gene, clone size, CDR3 protein, CDR3 DNA. The D gene is left open where the match is weak. Clone size is given for some rows only: seen once, a few or many times, or a class if the clone is expanded.

length: 15; J: TRBJ1-2; D: TRBD1; V: TRBV20-1; size: few; CDR3: CSAPDRGGINYGYTF; DNA: TGCAGTGCTCCGGACAGGGGAGGTATTAACTATGGCTACACCTTC
length: 16; J: TRBJ1-3; D: .; V: TRBV6-5; size: many; CDR3: CASNPPGDYSGNTIYF; DNA: TGTGCCAGCAACCCGCCCGGGGATTACTCTGGAAACACCATATATTTT
length: 14; J: TRBJ1-2; D: .; V: TRBV12-3/TRBV12-4; size: many; CDR3: CASSLQGANYGYTF; DNA: TGTGCCAGCAGCTTGCAGGGAGCTAACTATGGCTACACCTTC
length: 16; J: TRBJ2-3; D: TRBD2; V: TRBV7-2; size: few; CDR3: CASTYGGGSRTDTQYF; DNA: TGTGCCAGCACCTATGGGGGGGGGTCGAGGACAGATACGCAGTATTTT
length: 13; J: TRBJ2-7; D: TRBD2; V: TRBV10-3; size: many; CDR3: CAISDGTSYEQYF; DNA: TGTGCCATCAGTGATGGGACTAGCTACGAGCAGTACTTC
length: 14; J: TRBJ1-1; D: .; V: TRBV29-1; size: many; CDR3: CSVEGGIRDTEAFF; DNA: TGCAGCGTTGAGGGGGGTATAAGGGACACTGAAGCTTTCTTT
length: 15; J: TRBJ1-5; D: .; V: TRBV3-1; size: few; CDR3: CASSQDWRADQPQHF; DNA: TGTGCCAGCAGCCAAGATTGGAGGGCCGATCAGCCCCAGCATTTT
length: 14; J: TRBJ1-1; D: .; V: TRBV20-1; size: many; CDR3: CSARDPGVNTEAFF; DNA: TGCAGTGCTAGAGATCCGGGGGTTAACACTGAAGCTTTCTTT
length: 16; J: TRBJ1-1; D: .; V: TRBV18; size: many; CDR3: CASSPKTPGGNTEAFF; DNA: TGTGCCAGCTCACCAAAAACCCCCGGAGGGAACACTGAAGCTTTCTTT
length: 15; J: TRBJ1-6; D: .; V: TRBV20-1; size: .; CDR3: CSAPRGGRNNSPLHF; DNA: TGCAGTGCCCCCCGAGGAGGGAGAAATAATTCACCCCTCCACTTT
length: 12; J: TRBJ2-3; D: .; V: TRBV10-2; size: many; CDR3: CASSSVQDTQYF; DNA: TGCGCCAGCAGCAGTGTTCAAGATACGCAGTATTTT
length: 15; J: TRBJ2-3; D: .; V: TRBV5-1; size: few; CDR3: CASSLSRDSPNTQYF; DNA: TGCGCCAGCAGCCTGAGCCGGGACTCACCTAATACGCAGTATTTT
length: 12; J: TRBJ1-3; D: .; V: TRBV12-3/TRBV12-4; size: many; CDR3: CASSSLGNTIYF; DNA: TGTGCCAGCAGTTCCCTCGGAAACACCATATATTTT
length: 15; J: TRBJ1-6; D: TRBD1; V: TRBV7-9; size: many; CDR3: CASSLGQGRNSPLHF; DNA: TGTGCCAGCAGCTTAGGACAGGGGCGGAATTCACCCCTCCACTTT
length: 15; J: TRBJ1-5; D: .; V: TRBV12-3/TRBV12-4; size: .; CDR3: CASRKAGPLNQPQHF; DNA: TGTGCCAGCAGGAAGGCTGGACCGCTCAATCAGCCCCAGCATTTT
length: 13; J: TRBJ1-1; D: TRBD1; V: TRBV2; size: few; CDR3: CASRFRGHTEAFF; DNA: TGTGCCAGCCGATTCAGGGGGCACACTGAAGCTTTCTTT
length: 16; J: TRBJ1-4; D: .; V: TRBV7-2; size: many; CDR3: CASSLWAQATNEKLFF; DNA: TGTGCCAGCAGCTTATGGGCTCAAGCAACTAATGAAAAACTGTTTTTT
length: 18; J: TRBJ2-7; D: .; V: TRBV6-5; size: .; CDR3: CASSYSVVRQTSSYEQYF; DNA: TGTGCCAGCAGTTACTCCGTAGTTCGGCAGACGAGCTCCTACGAGCAGTACTTC
length: 15; J: TRBJ2-5; D: .; V: TRBV5-1; size: .; CDR3: CASSSGGPEQETQYF; DNA: TGCGCCAGCAGCTCCGGGGGGCCCGAACAGGAGACCCAGTACTTC
length: 13; J: TRBJ1-2; D: .; V: TRBV12-3/TRBV12-4; size: many; CDR3: CATKAGSHYGYTF; DNA: TGTGCCACCAAAGCAGGCAGTCACTATGGCTACACCTTC
length: 15; J: TRBJ2-3; D: .; V: TRBV7-8; size: few; CDR3: CASSLLRGSPDTQYF; DNA: TGTGCCAGCAGCTTACTCAGGGGAAGTCCAGATACGCAGTATTTT
length: 15; J: TRBJ1-5; D: .; V: TRBV6-2/TRBV6-3; size: many; CDR3: CASSSSLYSNQPQHF; DNA: TGTGCCAGCAGCTCGAGCCTCTATAGCAATCAGCCCCAGCATTTT
length: 15; J: TRBJ1-4; D: .; V: TRBV5-4; size: .; CDR3: CASSQSAGPVEKLFF; DNA: TGTGCCAGCAGCCAGTCGGCTGGCCCCGTTGAAAAACTGTTTTTT
length: 13; J: TRBJ1-5; D: .; V: TRBV28; size: many; CDR3: CASSGTRNQPQHF; DNA: TGTGCCAGCAGCGGGACGCGGAATCAGCCCCAGCATTTT
length: 13; J: TRBJ1-2; D: .; V: TRBV5-1; size: many; CDR3: CASRTPAGYGYTF; DNA: TGCGCCAGCAGGACACCAGCGGGCTATGGCTACACCTTC
length: 16; J: TRBJ2-7; D: .; V: TRBV6-5; size: .; CDR3: CASSYSMQGGSYEQYF; DNA: TGTGCCAGCAGTTACTCGATGCAGGGGGGCAGCTACGAGCAGTACTTC
length: 13; J: TRBJ2-7; D: TRBD1; V: TRBV5-1; size: few; CDR3: CASSQQGSPEQYF; DNA: TGCGCCAGCAGTCAACAGGGGTCGCCCGAGCAGTACTTC
length: 15; J: TRBJ1-2; D: TRBD1; V: TRBV5-1; size: few; CDR3: CASSLDRGTNYGYTF; DNA: TGCGCCAGCAGCTTGGACAGGGGGACTAACTATGGCTACACCTTC
length: 13; J: TRBJ2-7; D: .; V: TRBV27; size: few; CDR3: CASSPGSPLKEYF; DNA: TGTGCCAGCAGTCCGGGGAGCCCTCTGAAGGAGTACTTC
length: 15; J: TRBJ1-6; D: TRBD1; V: TRBV7-8; size: many; CDR3: CASSLRTGDNSPLHF; DNA: TGTGCCAGCAGCTTGAGGACAGGGGATAATTCACCCCTCCACTTT
length: 20; J: TRBJ2-2; D: TRBD2; V: TRBV7-9; size: .; CDR3: CASSLGLMAAGGDNTGELFF; DNA: TGTGCCAGCAGCCTAGGACTAATGGCAGCGGGGGGCGATAACACCGGGGAGCTGTTTTTT
length: 16; J: TRBJ1-1; D: TRBD1; V: TRBV28; size: .; CDR3: CASSSGQGRMNTEAFF; DNA: TGTGCCAGCAGTTCTGGACAGGGCCGCATGAACACTGAAGCTTTCTTT
length: 15; J: TRBJ1-2; D: TRBD1; V: TRBV28; size: .; CDR3: CASSPPGTGVNGYTF; DNA: TGTGCCAGCAGTCCACCCGGGACAGGGGTCAATGGCTACACCTTC
length: 14; J: TRBJ1-5; D: .; V: TRBV7-9; size: many; CDR3: CASSLSSGDQPQHF; DNA: TGTGCCAGCAGCTTAAGTTCAGGGGATCAGCCCCAGCATTTT
length: 13; J: TRBJ1-5; D: TRBD1; V: TRBV20-1; size: .; CDR3: CSARRGPNQPQHF; DNA: TGCAGTGCTAGGAGGGGGCCCAATCAGCCCCAGCATTTT
length: 14; J: TRBJ1-2; D: TRBD1; V: TRBV6-5; size: many; CDR3: CASSSSLTGDGYTF; DNA: TGTGCCAGCAGCTCGTCACTGACAGGGGATGGCTACACCTTC
length: 16; J: TRBJ1-5; D: .; V: TRBV10-3; size: many; CDR3: CAISLGGPGRNQPQHF; DNA: TGTGCCATCAGTTTGGGGGGGCCGGGGCGCAATCAGCCCCAGCATTTT
length: 13; J: TRBJ1-1; D: .; V: TRBV7-2; size: many; CDR3: CASSSVRNTEAFF; DNA: TGTGCCAGCAGCTCTGTAAGGAACACTGAAGCTTTCTTT
length: 12; J: TRBJ2-7; D: TRBD1; V: TRBV20-1; size: few; CDR3: CSASQGWYEQYF; DNA: TGCAGTGCCTCACAGGGGTGGTACGAGCAGTACTTC
length: 16; J: TRBJ1-1; D: .; V: TRBV7-2; size: many; CDR3: CASSLGPHSQGTEAFF; DNA: TGTGCCAGCAGCTTAGGGCCACACTCTCAGGGCACTGAAGCTTTCTTT
length: 14; J: TRBJ2-1; D: .; V: TRBV10-3; size: few; CDR3: CAISVDYLGNEQFF; DNA: TGTGCCATCAGCGTGGACTACCTGGGGAATGAGCAGTTCTTC
length: 17; J: TRBJ1-1; D: TRBD1; V: TRBV12-3/TRBV12-4; size: many; CDR3: CASSTLTGLWRNTEAFF; DNA: TGTGCCAGCAGCACGTTGACAGGGCTCTGGCGGAACACTGAAGCTTTCTTT
length: 13; J: TRBJ2-3; D: TRBD2; V: TRBV11-2; size: many; CDR3: CASSSTSEGTQYF; DNA: TGTGCCAGCAGCTCGACTAGCGAGGGTACGCAGTATTTT
length: 16; J: TRBJ1-4; D: .; V: TRBV20-1; size: many; CDR3: CSARRSGGFTNEKLFF; DNA: TGCAGTGCTAGGCGTAGCGGGGGCTTCACTAATGAAAAACTGTTTTTT
length: 14; J: TRBJ2-3; D: .; V: TRBV29-1; size: few; CDR3: CSAGGRPSTDTQYF; DNA: TGCAGCGCTGGGGGACGGCCGAGCACAGATACGCAGTATTTT
length: 12; J: TRBJ2-3; D: .; V: TRBV20-1; size: many; CDR3: CSAKGGSDTQYF; DNA: TGCAGTGCTAAGGGGGGGTCAGATACGCAGTATTTT
length: 16; J: TRBJ2-1; D: .; V: TRBV5-1; size: .; CDR3: CASSLGPGANYNEQFF; DNA: TGCGCCAGCAGCTTGGGCCCAGGGGCGAATTACAATGAGCAGTTCTTC
length: 15; J: TRBJ1-1; D: .; V: TRBV6-6; size: few; CDR3: CASSLTGRTNTEAFF; DNA: TGTGCCAGCAGTCTTACCGGACGGACGAACACTGAAGCTTTCTTT
length: 16; J: TRBJ2-5; D: .; V: TRBV6-2/TRBV6-3; size: .; CDR3: CASRQRQRGNGETQYF; DNA: TGTGCCAGCAGACAACGACAGCGAGGGAATGGAGAGACCCAGTACTTC
length: 11; J: TRBJ1-1; D: .; V: TRBV25-1; size: many; CDR3: CASGANTEAFF; DNA: TGTGCCAGCGGGGCCAACACTGAAGCTTTCTTT
length: 13; J: TRBJ1-5; D: .; V: TRBV15; size: few; CDR3: CATSRGGNQPQHF; DNA: TGTGCCACCAGCCGGGGCGGGAATCAGCCCCAGCATTTT
length: 15; J: TRBJ1-3; D: .; V: TRBV12-3/TRBV12-4; size: many; CDR3: CASSPQVGAGNTIYF; DNA: TGTGCCAGCAGTCCCCAAGTGGGGGCTGGAAACACCATATATTTT
length: 18; J: TRBJ2-2; D: TRBD1; V: TRBV7-8; size: many; CDR3: CASSLLYTGGTIAGELFF; DNA: TGTGCCAGCAGCTTACTTTATACAGGGGGCACGATCGCCGGGGAGCTGTTTTTT
length: 20; J: TRBJ1-1; D: .; V: TRBV6-1; size: many; CDR3: CASISPSSLNTPTASTEAFF; DNA: TGTGCCAGCATTTCCCCATCCTCCCTGAACACCCCCACAGCCAGCACTGAAGCTTTCTTT
length: 12; J: TRBJ2-1; D: .; V: TRBV10-3; size: many; CDR3: CAISESIGEQFF; DNA: TGTGCCATCAGTGAGTCGATCGGTGAGCAGTTCTTC
length: 12; J: TRBJ2-1; D: .; V: TRBV6-2/TRBV6-3; size: .; CDR3: CASTLDRNEQFF; DNA: TGTGCCAGCACCCTCGATCGGAATGAGCAGTTCTTC
length: 15; J: TRBJ2-5; D: TRBD1; V: TRBV9; size: many; CDR3: CASSPQGRGRETQYF; DNA: TGTGCCAGCAGCCCCCAGGGTAGGGGGCGAGAGACCCAGTACTTC
length: 18; J: TRBJ2-3; D: TRBD2; V: TRBV4-3; size: .; CDR3: CASSQGTTSGASTDTQYF; DNA: TGCGCCAGCAGCCAGGGGACGACTAGCGGGGCTAGCACAGATACGCAGTATTTT
length: 23; J: TRBJ2-6; D: TRBD2; V: TRBV4-3; size: few; CDR3: CASSQAANYPFISGGSGANVLTF; DNA: TGCGCCAGCAGCCAAGCCGCCAACTACCCCTTCATTAGCGGGGGGTCGGGGGCCAACGTCCTGACTTTC